This T cell receptor (beta chain) was recovered during a study of cytomegalovirus exposure and HLA in healthy donors. Study-wide results and caveats: Clonal expansion was found to be greater in HLA-associated TCR beta chains than in equally common others in a later analysis.

Researchers ran the PCR with 60 Vbeta and 13 Jbeta primers. The repertoire was sequenced with immunoSEQ multiplex PCR; TCRdb's copy has only in-frame clones and lacks some. Of about 130,000 clones detected, approximately 17% appear once; the ten largest clones hold around 2.6%. This clone appeared a few times. Its antigen is unidentified. V dropped 7 bases and J dropped 8 bases, with 21 bases sitting between them. Germline values: CDR1 MDHEN, CDR2 SYDVKM. This CDR3 is 15 amino acids long. The receptor's source is a female donor in good health and CMV-seropositive. This sequence joins TRBV28 and TRBJ2-1; D is ambiguous. Source material: PBMCs. The CDR3 here is CASTPRGTAVDEQFF. The CDR3 coding sequence is TGTGCCAGCACCCCCCGTGGCACCGCTGTCGATGAGCAGTTCTTC.